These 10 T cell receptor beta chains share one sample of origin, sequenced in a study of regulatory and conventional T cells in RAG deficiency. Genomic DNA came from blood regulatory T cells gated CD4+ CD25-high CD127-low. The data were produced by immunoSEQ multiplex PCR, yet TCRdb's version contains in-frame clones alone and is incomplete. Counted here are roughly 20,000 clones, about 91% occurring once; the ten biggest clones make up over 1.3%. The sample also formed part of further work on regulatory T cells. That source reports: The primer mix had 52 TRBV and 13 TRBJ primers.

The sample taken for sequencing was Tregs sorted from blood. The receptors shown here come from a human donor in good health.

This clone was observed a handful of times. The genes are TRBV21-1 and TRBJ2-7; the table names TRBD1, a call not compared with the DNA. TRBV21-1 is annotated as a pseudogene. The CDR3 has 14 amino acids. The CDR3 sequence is CASSARTGTYEQYF. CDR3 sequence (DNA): TGTGCCAGCAGCGCTCGGACAGGCACCTACGAGCAGTACTTC.

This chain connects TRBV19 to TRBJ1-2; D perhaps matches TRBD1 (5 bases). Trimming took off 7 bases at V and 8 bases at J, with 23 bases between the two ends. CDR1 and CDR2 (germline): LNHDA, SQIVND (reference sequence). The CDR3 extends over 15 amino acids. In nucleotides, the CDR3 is TGTGCCAGTACCCCCCGGCTTGACAGTGATCGGGGCTACACCTTC. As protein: CASTPRLDSDRGYTF.

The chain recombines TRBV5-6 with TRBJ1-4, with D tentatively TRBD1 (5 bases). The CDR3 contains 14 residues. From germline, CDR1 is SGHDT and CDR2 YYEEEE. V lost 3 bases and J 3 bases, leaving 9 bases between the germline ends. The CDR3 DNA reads TGTGCCAGCAGCTCCGACAGACCTAATGAAAAACTGTTTTTT. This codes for CASSSDRPNEKLFF.

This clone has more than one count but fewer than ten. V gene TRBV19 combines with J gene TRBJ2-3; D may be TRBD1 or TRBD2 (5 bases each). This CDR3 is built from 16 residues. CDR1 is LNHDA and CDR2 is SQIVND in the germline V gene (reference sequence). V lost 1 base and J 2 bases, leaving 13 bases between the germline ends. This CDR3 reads CASSIGGRYLTDTQYF. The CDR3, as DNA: TGTGCCAGTAGTATAGGGGGACGGTACCTCACAGATACGCAGTATTTT.

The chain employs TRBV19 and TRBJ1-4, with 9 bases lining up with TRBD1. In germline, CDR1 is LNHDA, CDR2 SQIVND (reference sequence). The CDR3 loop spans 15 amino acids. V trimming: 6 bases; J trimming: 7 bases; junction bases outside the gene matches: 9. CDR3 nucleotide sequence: TGTGCCAGTAGCTCACAGGGGGCAGGGAGTGAAAAACTGTTTTTT. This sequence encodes CASSSQGAGSEKLFF.

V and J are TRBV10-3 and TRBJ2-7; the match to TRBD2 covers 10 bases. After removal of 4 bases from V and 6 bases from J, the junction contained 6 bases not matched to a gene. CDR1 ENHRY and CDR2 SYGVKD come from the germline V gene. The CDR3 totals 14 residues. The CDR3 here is CAISASGGSGEQYF. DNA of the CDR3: TGTGCCATCAGTGCTAGCGGGGGATCAGGCGAGCAGTACTTC.

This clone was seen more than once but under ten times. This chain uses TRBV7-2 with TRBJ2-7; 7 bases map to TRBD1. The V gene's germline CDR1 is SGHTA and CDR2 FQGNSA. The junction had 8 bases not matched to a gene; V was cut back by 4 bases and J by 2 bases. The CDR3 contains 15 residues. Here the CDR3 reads CASSSRDSSTYEQYF. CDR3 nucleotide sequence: TGTGCCAGCAGCTCCCGGGACAGTTCAACCTACGAGCAGTACTTC.

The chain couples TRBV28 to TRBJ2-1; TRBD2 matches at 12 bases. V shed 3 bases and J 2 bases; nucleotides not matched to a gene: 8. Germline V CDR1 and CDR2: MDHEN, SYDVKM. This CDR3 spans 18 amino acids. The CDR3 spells CASSFRLAGGPPYNEQFF. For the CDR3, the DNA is TGTGCCAGCAGTTTTAGGCTAGCGGGAGGGCCCCCCTACAATGAGCAGTTCTTC.

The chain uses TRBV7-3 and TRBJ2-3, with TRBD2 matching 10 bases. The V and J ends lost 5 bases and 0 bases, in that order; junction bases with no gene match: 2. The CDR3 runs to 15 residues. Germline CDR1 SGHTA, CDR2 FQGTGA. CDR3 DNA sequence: TGTGCCAGCAGCCGTAGCGGGGGGAGCACAGATACGCAGTATTTT. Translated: CASSRSGGSTDTQYF.

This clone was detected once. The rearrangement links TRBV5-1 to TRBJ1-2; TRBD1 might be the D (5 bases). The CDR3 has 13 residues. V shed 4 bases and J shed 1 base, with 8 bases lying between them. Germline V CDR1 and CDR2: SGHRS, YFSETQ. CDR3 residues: CASSRGGNYGYTF. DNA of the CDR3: TGCGCCAGCAGCAGGGGAGGTAACTATGGCTACACCTTC.